The 11 T cell receptor beta chains below come from one sample, sequenced in a study of shared T cell receptors in the human thymus. Sequencing used immunoSEQ multiplex PCR; TCRdb keeps in-frame clones, though not all of them. Seen here are approximately 400,000 clones, approximately 95% observed once, and the top ten hold about 0.02%. Sequenced: thymocytes. These receptors originate from a human donor.

The V call is TRBV30, the J call TRBJ2-7; weak D call: TRBD2 (6 bases). This CDR3 has 16 amino acids. The germline V and J ends were trimmed by 0 bases and 4 bases, with 19 bases remaining between them. Germline CDR1 reads GTSNPN; CDR2 reads SVGIG (reference sequence). The CDR3 DNA sequence: TGTGCCTGGAGTGTTTGGGCCTACGGGGGAGAATACGAGCAGTACTTC. Translated: CAWSVWAYGGEYEQYF.

The V gene is TRBV9, the J gene TRBJ2-2; 11 positions agree with TRBD2. J lost 1 base, V lost 0 bases, and 8 bases had no gene match. Germline CDR1 reads SGDLS; CDR2 reads YYNGEE. The CDR3 extends over 19 amino acids. CDR3 sequence (DNA): TGTGCCAGCAGCGTAGAGGAGGAGACTAGCGGGGAGAACACCGGGGAGCTGTTTTTT. Its protein is CASSVEEETSGENTGELFF. The full variable domain, completed using reference TRBV9 and TRBJ2-2, is DSGVTQTPKHLITATGQRVTLRCSPRSGDLSVYWYQQSLDQGLQFLIQYYNGEERAKGNILERFSAQQFPDLHSELNLSSLELGDSALYFCASSVEEETSGENTGELFFGEGSRLTVL.

The chain combines TRBV19 with TRBJ2-1, with D hard to call. Germline CDR1 and CDR2: LNHDA and SQIVND (reference sequence). Trimming stripped 7 bases from V and 0 bases from J, with 13 bases between. This CDR3 comprises 15 residues. The CDR3 loop reads CASNSSSHSYNEQFF. In DNA form, the CDR3 reads TGTGCCAGTAATTCCAGCTCCCACTCCTACAATGAGCAGTTCTTC.

The chain has TRBV10-3 and TRBJ1-5; no definite D call. Deletions cut 0 bases from V and 7 bases from J, with 13 bases between. The CDR3 has 15 amino acids. Germline loops: CDR1 ENHRY, CDR2 SYGVKD. The CDR3 spells CAISESTTLNQPQHF. The CDR3 region has the DNA TGTGCCATCAGTGAGTCGACAACTCTCAACCAGCCCCAGCATTTT.

The table lists this clone with a count of one. The rearrangement uses TRBV27 and TRBJ1-1, with TRBD1 as a possible D gene (6 bases). Germline V CDR1 and CDR2: MNHEY, SMNVEV (reference sequence). Deletions cut 0 bases from V and 0 bases from J, with 8 bases between. The CDR3 length is 15 residues. The CDR3, as DNA: TGTGCCAGCAGTTTATCGAGGACAGTGAACACTGAAGCTTTCTTT. It yields the protein CASSLSRTVNTEAFF.

The chain carries TRBV28 and TRBJ1-3, with D possibly TRBD1 on 5 matching bases. The CDR3 length is 14 residues. Germline assignment: CDR1 MDHEN and CDR2 SYDVKM. V dropped 5 bases and J dropped 4 bases, with 12 bases sitting between them. The DNA for the CDR3 is TGTGCCAGCAGTCCATCCGGACACGGAAACACCATATATTTT. Translating gives CASSPSGHGNTIYF.

The gene calls are TRBV11-2 and TRBJ2-2; 8 bases match TRBD2. The V and J ends lost 3 bases and 4 bases, in that order; junction bases with no gene match: 4. This CDR3 has 15 residues. Germline loops: CDR1 SGHAT, CDR2 FQNNGV. CDR3 amino acids: CASSLGGRTTGELFF. CDR3 in DNA: TGTGCCAGCAGCTTGGGCGGGAGGACCACCGGGGAGCTGTTTTTT.

The chain joins TRBV5-1 to TRBJ1-1; D is unresolved. CDR1 and CDR2 from the germline V gene are SGHRS and YFSETQ. V was trimmed by 0 bases and J by 4 bases, leaving 7 bases between them. This CDR3 region has 13 residues. CDR3 DNA: TGCGCCAGCAGCTTGGCGGTGGCCACTGAAGCTTTCTTT. Translating gives CASSLAVATEAFF.

The chain couples TRBV5-1 to TRBJ2-4; tentatively, D is TRBD2 (5 bases). Germline V gives CDR1 SGHRS, CDR2 YFSETQ. CDR3 size: 16 residues. Trimming took off 0 bases at V and 0 bases at J, with 10 bases between the two ends. CDR3 protein: CASSLEPGVAKNIQYF. As DNA, the CDR3 is TGCGCCAGCAGCTTGGAACCCGGGGTAGCCAAAAACATTCAGTACTTC. The variable domain in full, completed from reference TRBV5-1 and TRBJ2-4, reads KAGVTQTPRYLIKTRGQQVTLSCSPISGHRSVSWYQQTPGQGLQFLFEYFSETQRNKGNFPGRFSGRQFSNSRSEMNVSTLELGDSALYLCASSLEPGVAKNIQYFGAGTRLSVL.

The chain is built from TRBV5-1 and TRBJ2-7, with no clear D. V lost 0 bases to trimming and J lost 6 bases, with 19 bases between them. In germline, CDR1 is SGHRS, CDR2 YFSETQ. This CDR3 contains 16 residues. In DNA form, the CDR3 reads TGCGCCAGCAGCTTGGGGCGACCCGGCGGATCTGGCGAGCAGTACTTC. Residues: CASSLGRPGGSGEQYF.

The rearrangement links TRBV6-1 to TRBJ2-5, with D possibly being TRBD2 (7 bases). V lost 4 bases, J lost 4 bases, and 13 bases lay in between. CDR1 MNHNS and CDR2 SASEGT come from the germline V gene. CDR3 size: 14 residues. As DNA, the CDR3 is TGTGCCAGCAGTGTGAGGCGGGGGCGAGAGACCCAGTACTTC. This translates into CASSVRRGRETQYF.